Below, 18 T cell receptor beta chains from the same sample are listed, as sequenced in a study of blood T cells in healthy people across ages. Next came a second PCR, run for about 7 to 12 cycles, which used a sample-barcoded 5' primer along with a J-beta primer mix. TCRdb re-analysed the 5' RACE reads in MiXCR, keeping a single row per CDR3 protein. The data hold around 1.5 million distinct CDR3 sequences, with approximately 32% observed a single time. The material sequenced was blood. All receptors come from a woman aged 25 to 39 in good health.

The chain carries TRBV20-1 and TRBJ2-1; possibly TRBD2 for D (6 bases). Germline loops: CDR1 DFQATT, CDR2 SNEGSKA (reference sequence). This CDR3 has 14 amino acids. Trimming left V 0 bases short and J 4 bases short, with 10 bases between. The CDR3 coding sequence is TGCAGTGCTAGAGATTGGCGGGATTACAATGAGCAGTTCTTC. The encoded protein is CSARDWRDYNEQFF.

The chain links TRBV6-2 or TRBV6-3 to TRBJ1-4, with a possible D match to TRBD1 (5 bases). V gave up 5 bases and J gave up 5 bases, with 12 bases separating them. Germline V gives CDR1 MNHEY, CDR2 SVGEGT. The CDR3 spans 14 residues. In DNA, the CDR3 is TGTGCCAGCAGTAACGACAGAATAAATGAAAAACTGTTTTTT. Translation gives CASSNDRINEKLFF.

This clonotype was seen at least ten times. The rearrangement uses TRBV5-1 and TRBJ2-5; TRBD2 aligns across 11 bases. CDR3 length: 16 amino acids. The germline CDR1 and CDR2 sequences are SGHRS and YFSETQ. The junction had 6 bases not matched to a gene; V was cut back by 0 bases and J by 5 bases. The CDR3 here is CASSLGLLAGEETQYF. The DNA for the CDR3 is TGCGCCAGCAGCTTGGGGCTACTAGCGGGGGAGGAGACCCAGTACTTC.

This clonotype was observed a handful of times. V and J are TRBV12-3 or TRBV12-4 and TRBJ2-5, with D possibly TRBD2 on 5 matching bases. Trimming removed 1 base at V and 4 bases at J, with 13 bases between. The CDR3 covers 15 residues. The CDR3 nucleotides read TGTGCCAGCAGTTTAGAACTAGTCTTCGGAGAGACCCAGTACTTC. Its translation: CASSLELVFGETQYF.

This clonotype came up a few times. The chain recombines TRBV20-1 with TRBJ2-1, with TRBD1 as a possible D gene (5 bases). V was pared by 0 bases and J by 8 bases, with 20 bases between. The CDR3 consists of 16 residues. Germline CDR1 DFQATT, CDR2 SNEGSKA (reference sequence). The CDR3 spells CSARDGARSRGDEQFF. CDR3 bases: TGCAGTGCTAGAGATGGGGCCAGGAGCCGTGGGGATGAGCAGTTCTTC.

The sample holds a few counts of this clonotype. The rearrangement joins TRBV6-2 or TRBV6-3 to TRBJ1-6; D uncertain. The CDR3 covers 12 residues. V lost 10 bases and J 7 bases, leaving 11 bases between the germline ends. Germline V gives CDR1 MNHEY, CDR2 SVGEGT. The CDR3 sequence is CATPRENSPLHF. In DNA, the CDR3 is TGTGCCACCCCGCGGGAGAATTCACCCCTCCACTTT.

This chain links TRBV28 with TRBJ2-3; 10 nucleotides agree with TRBD2. V gave up 3 bases and J gave up 11 bases; unmatched junction bases: 8. In germline, CDR1 is MDHEN, CDR2 SYDVKM. This CDR3 is 14 amino acids long. CDR3 coding DNA: TGTGCCAGCAGTTTGCTCTCTAGCGGGAGAATGCAGTATTTT. Translation gives CASSLLSSGRMQYF.

This rearrangement joins TRBV10-3 to TRBJ2-5; 7 nucleotides line up with TRBD2. The J call is doubtful: the DNA matches TRBJ2-7 better. The CDR3 spans 15 residues. The germline V gene has CDR1 ENHRY and CDR2 SYGVKD. The CDR3: CAISESARGDYEQYF. The CDR3 region has the DNA TGTGCCATCAGTGAGTCTGCTCGGGGGGACTACGAGCAGTACTTC.

The chain couples TRBV3-1 to TRBJ1-2; TRBD1 might be the D (6 bases). CDR1 LGHDT and CDR2 YNNKEL come from the germline V gene (reference sequence). Trimming pared 1 base from V and 6 bases from J, leaving 12 bases between. This CDR3 comprises 14 residues. The CDR3 DNA sequence: TGTGCCAGCAGCCAAGTGGGGGGGGCGGATGGCTACACCTTC. This gives the protein CASSQVGGADGYTF.

V usage is TRBV6-2 or TRBV6-3 and J usage is TRBJ2-1; TRBD2 agrees at 11 bases. The V and J ends lost 6 bases and 5 bases, in that order; junction bases with no gene match: 6. Germline values: CDR1 MNHEY, CDR2 SVGEGT. This CDR3 contains 15 residues. The CDR3: CASRASGGTHNEQFF. In DNA, the CDR3 is TGTGCCAGCAGAGCTAGCGGGGGGACCCACAATGAGCAGTTCTTC.

This clonotype was found many times. The rearrangement uses TRBV7-6 and TRBJ2-5; D not certain. Germline values: CDR1 SGHVS, CDR2 FNYEAQ. Trimming took off 1 base at V and 2 bases at J, with 17 bases between the two ends. This CDR3 region has 17 residues. The CDR3 nucleotides read TGTGCCAGCAGCTTAGACCTCGCTTCGGGCAGTCAAGAGACCCAGTACTTC. Its translation is CASSLDLASGSQETQYF.

This chain links TRBV27 with TRBJ2-7; maybe TRBD2 (6 bases). Germline CDR1 is MNHEY and CDR2 is SMNVEV (reference sequence). Trimming left V 6 bases short and J 2 bases short, with 14 bases between. The CDR3 length is 14 residues. CDR3 nucleotide sequence: TGTGCCAGCAGCCGACTAGGAATAGCCTACGAGCAGTACTTC. It codes for CASSRLGIAYEQYF.

The sample holds a few counts of this clonotype. The J gene is TRBJ2-1, the V gene TRBV7-2, with 7 positions matching TRBD2. CDR3 size: 16 residues. Germline V lookup: CDR1 SGHTA, CDR2 FQGNSA. With 6 bases clipped from V and 8 bases from J, the junction kept 16 bases outside the gene matches. CDR3 DNA sequence: TGTGCCAGCAGTCTCACCAGCGGGATCCTTTCGGATGAGCAGTTCTTC. It yields the protein CASSLTSGILSDEQFF.

The rearrangement links TRBV20-1 to TRBJ1-6; D possibly corresponds to TRBD1 (6 bases). Deletions cut 8 bases from V and 7 bases from J, with 21 bases between. Per germline, CDR1 DFQATT and CDR2 SNEGSKA (reference sequence). The CDR3 spans 15 residues. The CDR3 is CSSTLDRTMNSPLHF. In DNA, the CDR3 is TGCAGTTCAACTCTCGACAGGACCATGAATTCACCCCTCCACTTT.

This chain links TRBV28 with TRBJ2-1, with D possibly matching TRBD1 (6 bases). CDR3 length equals 11 residues. V dropped 6 bases and J dropped 12 bases, with 12 bases sitting between them. Germline CDR1 and CDR2: MDHEN and SYDVKM. The CDR3 here is CASSKQGGQFF. CDR3 coding DNA: TGTGCCAGCAGCAAACAAGGGGGGCAGTTCTTC.

The chain couples TRBV7-3 to TRBJ2-6; 10 nucleotides match TRBD2. V gave up 4 bases and J gave up 0 bases; unmatched junction bases: 6. Germline V gene sequence: CDR1 SGHTA, CDR2 FQGTGA. The CDR3 spans 18 residues. The CDR3 region is CASSYWTSGSSGANVLTF. CDR3 sequence (DNA): TGTGCCAGCAGCTACTGGACTAGCGGAAGCTCTGGGGCCAACGTCCTGACTTTC.

This clonotype was seen a single time. The V gene is TRBV14, the J gene TRBJ2-3; D perhaps matches TRBD2 (6 bases). From germline, CDR1 is SGHDN and CDR2 FVKESK. The CDR3 sequence is 15 residues long. V lost 5 bases to trimming and J lost 6 bases, with 18 bases between them. CDR3 sequence reads: CASSGPWRGQDTQYF. Here the CDR3 DNA reads TGTGCCAGCAGCGGCCCATGGAGGGGCCAGGATACGCAGTATTTT.

This clonotype was recorded many times. V usage is TRBV29-1 and J usage is TRBJ1-2, with a possible D match to TRBD1 (6 bases). V lost 4 bases to trimming and J lost 5 bases, with 11 bases between them. Germline lookup yields CDR1 SQVTM and CDR2 ANQGSEA. The CDR3 contains 12 residues. CDR3 sequence reads: CSVGTVSYGYTF. The CDR3 DNA sequence: TGCAGCGTTGGGACAGTCAGTTATGGCTACACCTTC.